This T cell receptor beta chain was recovered during a study of T cell responses to AZD1222 COVID-19 vaccine. A note on this clone: What it binds is not known.

Germline trimming cut 1 base from V and 6 bases from J; bases unmatched to any gene: 15. Germline V gene data show CDR1 as LGHNA and CDR2 as YNFKEQ. CDR3 size: 18 residues. Here immunoSEQ multiplex PCR was the method, and the copy in TCRdb shows in-frame clones only, minus some. Of 65,000 to 90,000 clones listed, around 85% are singletons. Whole-study findings and limits: Baseline seropositives among AZD1222 recipients totaled only 5 to 7. The study found Spike-specific TCR breadth and depth rose after two AZD1222 doses. The study reported that nearly half of spike-specific TCRs target unmutated variant regions. Along spike, vaccine-associated CD4 TCRs were found throughout, with dominance at 160-218 and 743-854.

The receptor's source is an adult in good health. This specimen consisted of peripheral blood, obtained on day 0 of AZD1222 vaccination. This rearrangement joins TRBV4-2 to TRBJ2-3; 8 nucleotides match TRBD2. CDR3 residues: CASSQGGSGSVRGDTQYF. The CDR3 DNA reads as TGTGCCAGCAGCCAAGGGGGAAGCGGGAGCGTTAGGGGTGATACGCAGTATTTT.